This TCR beta chain derives from a study of shared clonotypes between healthy human individuals. Here immunoSEQ multiplex PCR was the method, and the copy in TCRdb shows in-frame clones only, minus some. The profile shows approximately 2.3 million clones, approximately 93% of them singletons. The CDR3 is 12 residues long. V lost 6 bases to trimming and J lost 7 bases, with 10 bases between them. Looked up from germline, CDR1 is MNHNS and CDR2 is SASEGT. Donors were healthy HIV-negative adults without recently reported acute infections or vaccinations. The rearrangement links TRBV6-1 to TRBJ1-5; D is unresolved. The TCR was taken from a man between 18 and 35 years old in good health. Some clones in this sample may be carry-over from other donors' samples. The source material was naive CD4+ T cells from PBMCs. The sample's subset: CD45RA+ positively selected. The CDR3 protein is CASSVTRQPQHF. DNA of the CDR3: TGTGCCAGCAGCGTTACACGGCAGCCCCAGCATTTT.